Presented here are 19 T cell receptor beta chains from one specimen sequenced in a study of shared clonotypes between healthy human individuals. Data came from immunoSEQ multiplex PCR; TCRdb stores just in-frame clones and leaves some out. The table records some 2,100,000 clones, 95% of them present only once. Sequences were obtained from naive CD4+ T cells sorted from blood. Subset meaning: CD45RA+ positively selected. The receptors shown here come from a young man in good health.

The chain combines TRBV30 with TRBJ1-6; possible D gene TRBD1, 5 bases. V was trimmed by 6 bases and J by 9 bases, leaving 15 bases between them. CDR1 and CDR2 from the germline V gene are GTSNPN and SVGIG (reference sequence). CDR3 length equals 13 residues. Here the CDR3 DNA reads TGTGCCTGCCGGGACGGCAAGGGTTCACCCCTCCACTTT. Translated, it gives CACRDGKGSPLHF. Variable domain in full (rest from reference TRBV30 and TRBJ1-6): SQTIHQWPATLVQPVGSPLSLECTVEGTSNPNLYWYRQAAGRGLQLLFYSVGIGQISSEVPQNLSASRPQDRQFILSSKKLLLSDSGFYLCACRDGKGSPLHFGNGTRLTVT.

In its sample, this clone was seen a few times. The CDR3 here is CASSWGTGLNQPQHF. The CDR3 DNA is TGTGCCAGCAGCTGGGGGACAGGGCTCAATCAGCCCCAGCATTTT. This chain connects TRBV7-9 to TRBJ1-5, with TRBD1 matching 9 bases. Germline CDR1 reads SEHNR; CDR2 reads FQNEAQ (reference sequence). The CDR3 consists of 15 residues. The V gene end was trimmed by 4 bases and the J gene end by 3 bases; junction bases not matched to a gene: 4.

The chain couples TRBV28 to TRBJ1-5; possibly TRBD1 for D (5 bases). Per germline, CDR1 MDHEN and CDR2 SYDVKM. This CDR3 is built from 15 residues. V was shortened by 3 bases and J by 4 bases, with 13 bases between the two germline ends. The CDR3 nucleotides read TGTGCCAGCAGTTTTGGGCAGGGTATTAATCAGCCCCAGCATTTT. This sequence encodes CASSFGQGINQPQHF.

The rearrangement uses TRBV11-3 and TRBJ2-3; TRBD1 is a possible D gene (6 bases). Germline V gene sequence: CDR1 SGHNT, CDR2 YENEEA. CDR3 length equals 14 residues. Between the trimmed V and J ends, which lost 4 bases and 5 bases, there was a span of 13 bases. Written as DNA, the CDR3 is TGTGCCAGCAGCTCTCAGGGGTTGGGAGATACGCAGTATTTT. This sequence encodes CASSSQGLGDTQYF.

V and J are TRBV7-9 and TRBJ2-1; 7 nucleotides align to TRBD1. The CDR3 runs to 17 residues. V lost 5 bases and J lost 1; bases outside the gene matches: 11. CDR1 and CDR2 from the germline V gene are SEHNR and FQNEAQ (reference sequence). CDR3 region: CASSQRQGQTSYNEQFF. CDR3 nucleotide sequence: TGTGCCAGCAGCCAACGCCAGGGACAGACTTCCTACAATGAGCAGTTCTTC.

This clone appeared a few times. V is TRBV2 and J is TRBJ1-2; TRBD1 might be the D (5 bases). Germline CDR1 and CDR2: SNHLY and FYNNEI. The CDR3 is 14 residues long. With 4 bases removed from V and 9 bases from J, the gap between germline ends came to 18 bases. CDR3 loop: CASSAYRADSSYTF. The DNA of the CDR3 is TGTGCCAGCAGTGCGTATAGGGCAGACAGTAGCTACACCTTC.

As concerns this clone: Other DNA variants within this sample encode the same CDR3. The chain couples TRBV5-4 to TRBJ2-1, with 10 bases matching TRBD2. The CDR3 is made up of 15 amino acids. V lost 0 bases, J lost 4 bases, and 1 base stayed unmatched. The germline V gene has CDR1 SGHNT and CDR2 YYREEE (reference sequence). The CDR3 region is CASSLATSGYNEQFF. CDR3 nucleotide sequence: TGTGCCAGCAGCTTGGCGACTAGCGGGTACAATGAGCAGTTCTTC.

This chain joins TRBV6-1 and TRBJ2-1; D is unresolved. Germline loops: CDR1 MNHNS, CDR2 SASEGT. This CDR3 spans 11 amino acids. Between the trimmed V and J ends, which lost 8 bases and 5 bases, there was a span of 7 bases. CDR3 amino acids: CASPFNNEQFF. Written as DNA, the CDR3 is TGTGCCAGCCCCTTTAACAATGAGCAGTTCTTC.

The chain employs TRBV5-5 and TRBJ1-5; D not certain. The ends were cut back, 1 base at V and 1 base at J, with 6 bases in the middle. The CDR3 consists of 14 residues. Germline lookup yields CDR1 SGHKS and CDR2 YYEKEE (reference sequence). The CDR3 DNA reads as TGTGCCAGCAGCTTGATCTTGAGCAATCAGCCCCAGCATTTT. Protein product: CASSLILSNQPQHF.

In DNA, the CDR3 is TGTGCCAGCAGCGTACGGGACAGGGCCCCCAACACCTTC. Translating it yields CASSVRDRAPNTF. This sequence joins TRBV9 and TRBJ1-2, with 9 bases lining up with TRBD1. The germline V gene encodes CDR1 SGDLS and CDR2 YYNGEE. The V segment lost 1 base and the J segment 12 bases; nucleotides outside the gene matches: 7. The CDR3 is 13 amino acids.

CDR3 in amino acids: CASGLVPLAGGQQETQYF. The CDR3, as DNA: TGTGCTAGTGGTTTGGTCCCGCTAGCGGGGGGGCAACAAGAGACCCAGTACTTC. The V gene is TRBV12-5, the J gene TRBJ2-5; 12 bases match TRBD2. Germline CDR1 and CDR2: LGHNT and FRNRAP. V lost 0 bases, J lost 2 bases, and 7 bases stayed unmatched. The CDR3 sequence is 18 residues long.

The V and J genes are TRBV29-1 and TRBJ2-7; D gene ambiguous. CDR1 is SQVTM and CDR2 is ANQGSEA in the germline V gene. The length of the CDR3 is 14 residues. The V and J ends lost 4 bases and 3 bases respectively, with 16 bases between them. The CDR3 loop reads CSVGLGSLGYEQYF. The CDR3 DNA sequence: TGCAGCGTTGGCCTTGGTAGCCTCGGCTACGAGCAGTACTTC.

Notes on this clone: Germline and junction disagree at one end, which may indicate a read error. The CDR3 DNA follows: TGTGCCGGCAGCCCCTCGACAGGGTCCCATAATGAAAAACTGTTTTTT. This codes for CAGSPSTGSHNEKLFF. This sequence joins TRBV2 and TRBJ1-4; 7 bases are a match to TRBD1. Germline loops: CDR1 SNHLY, CDR2 FYNNEI. CDR3 length equals 16 residues.

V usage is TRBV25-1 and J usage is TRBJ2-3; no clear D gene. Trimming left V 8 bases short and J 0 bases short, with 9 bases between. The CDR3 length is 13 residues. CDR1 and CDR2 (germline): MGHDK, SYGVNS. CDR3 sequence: CASSEASTDTQYF. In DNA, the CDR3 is TGTGCCAGCTCTGAAGCTAGCACAGATACGCAGTATTTT.

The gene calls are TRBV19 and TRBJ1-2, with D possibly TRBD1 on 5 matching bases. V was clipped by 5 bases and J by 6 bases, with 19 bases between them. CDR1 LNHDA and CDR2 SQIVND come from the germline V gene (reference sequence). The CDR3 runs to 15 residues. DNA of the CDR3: TGTGCCAGTAGTCCAGTGGAAGCCCAGGGACATGGCTACACCTTC. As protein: CASSPVEAQGHGYTF.

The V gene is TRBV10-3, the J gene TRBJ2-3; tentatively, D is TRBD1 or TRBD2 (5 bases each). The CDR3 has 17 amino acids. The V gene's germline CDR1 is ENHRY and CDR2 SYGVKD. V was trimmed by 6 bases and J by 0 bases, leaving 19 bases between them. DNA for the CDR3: TGTGCCATCAGCGAGCAAGAGGGGCAGTTAAGCACAGATACGCAGTATTTT. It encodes CAISEQEGQLSTDTQYF.

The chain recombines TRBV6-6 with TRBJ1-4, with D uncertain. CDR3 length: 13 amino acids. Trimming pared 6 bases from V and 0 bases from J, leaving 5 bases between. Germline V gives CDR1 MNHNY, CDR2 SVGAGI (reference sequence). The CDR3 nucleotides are TGTGCCAGCAGCCGCACAACTAATGAAAAACTGTTTTTT. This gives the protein CASSRTTNEKLFF.

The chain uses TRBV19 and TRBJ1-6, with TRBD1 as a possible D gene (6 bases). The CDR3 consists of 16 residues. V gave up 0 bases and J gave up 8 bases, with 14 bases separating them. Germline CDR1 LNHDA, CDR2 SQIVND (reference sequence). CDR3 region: CASSIEGQGADSPLHF. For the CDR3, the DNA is TGTGCCAGTAGTATAGAGGGACAAGGGGCGGATTCACCCCTCCACTTT.

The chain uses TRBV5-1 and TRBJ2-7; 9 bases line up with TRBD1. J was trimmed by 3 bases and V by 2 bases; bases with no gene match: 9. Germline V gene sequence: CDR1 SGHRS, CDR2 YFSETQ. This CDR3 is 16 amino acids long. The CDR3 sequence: CASSFGTGNLGYEQYF. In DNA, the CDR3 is TGCGCCAGCAGCTTCGGGACAGGGAACCTGGGCTACGAGCAGTACTTC.